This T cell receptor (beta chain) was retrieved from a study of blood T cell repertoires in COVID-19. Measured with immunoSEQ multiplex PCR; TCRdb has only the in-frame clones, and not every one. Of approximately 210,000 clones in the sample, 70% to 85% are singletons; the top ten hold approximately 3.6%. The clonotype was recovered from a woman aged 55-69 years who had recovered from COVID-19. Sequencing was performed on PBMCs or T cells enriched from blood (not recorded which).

Here the CDR3 reads CASSMGQGMDEQFF. CDR3 nucleotide sequence: TGTGCCAGTAGTATGGGACAGGGTATGGATGAGCAGTTCTTC. The chain employs TRBV19 and TRBJ2-1; TRBD1 aligns across 9 bases. V trimming: 3 bases; J trimming: 8 bases; junction bases outside the gene matches: 5. The CDR3 is 14 amino acids. Germline assignment: CDR1 LNHDA and CDR2 SQIVND (reference sequence).